The next 8 T cell receptor beta chains were all read from a single sample in a study of cytomegalovirus exposure and HLA in healthy donors. The primer mix had 60 Vbeta and 13 Jbeta primers. Repertoires were generated with immunoSEQ multiplex PCR, while TCRdb's copy carries only in-frame clones and drops some. The sample holds about 59,000 clones, about 81% seen once. Sequenced input: PBMCs. All receptors derive from a man aged 25 to 45 in good health and CMV-seropositive.

The genes are TRBV4-1 and TRBJ1-5; 8 bases agree with TRBD1. This CDR3 is built from 18 residues. J gave up 0 bases and V 4 bases, and 11 bases lay outside the gene matches. Germline V gene sequence: CDR1 MGHRA, CDR2 YSYEKL. CDR3 sequence: CASSLSGRGRYSNQPQHF. The CDR3 DNA reads TGCGCCAGCAGCCTCTCGGGCAGGGGGCGATATAGCAATCAGCCCCAGCATTTT.

This chain uses TRBV4-3 with TRBJ1-6; a weak D match, TRBD1 (5 bases). V was clipped by 0 bases and J by 5 bases, with 29 bases between them. CDR3 size: 22 residues. Germline V lookup: CDR1 LGHNA, CDR2 YSLEER. The CDR3 nucleotides are TGCGCCAGCAGCCAAGAAATTCGTTCGGGTGGGGTTGGGGGGTTAAATAATTCACCCCTCCACTTT. The encoded protein is CASSQEIRSGGVGGLNNSPLHF.

On this clone itself: Other nucleotide sequences from this sample produce the same CDR3. The rearrangement links TRBV5-1 to TRBJ2-5, with D perhaps matching TRBD1 (6 bases). The better agreement between TRBJ2-7 and the DNA end casts doubt on the J call. Germline V CDR1 and CDR2: SGHRS, YFSETQ. The CDR3 sequence is 14 residues long. This chain's CDR3 is CASSPGQGAYEQYF. CDR3 nucleotides: TGCGCCAGCAGCCCGGGACAAGGGGCCTACGAGCAGTACTTC.

The V call is TRBV7-3, the J call TRBJ2-1, with 8 bases that match TRBD2. The CDR3 sequence is 18 residues long. Losses at the gene ends were 2 bases for V and 0 bases for J; bases not matched to a gene: 9. Germline CDR1 and CDR2: SGHTA and FQGTGA. The CDR3 region is CASSLLGRGLGSYNEQFF. Written as DNA, the CDR3 is TGTGCCAGCAGCTTACTCGGCCGGGGACTAGGCTCCTACAATGAGCAGTTCTTC.

The chain has TRBV11-2 and TRBJ2-2, with TRBD2 matching 10 bases. The CDR3 sequence is 16 residues long. The V segment lost 5 bases and the J segment 4 bases; nucleotides outside the gene matches: 7. Per the germline V gene, CDR1 is SGHAT and CDR2 is FQNNGV. CDR3 in amino acids: CASSPRASGGTGELFF. The CDR3 DNA reads as TGTGCCAGCAGCCCCCGTGCTAGCGGGGGCACCGGGGAGCTGTTTTTT.

About this clone itself: The sample carries other DNA sequences with the same CDR3. This sequence joins TRBV7-2 and TRBJ1-1, with unresolved D. Germline-derived CDR1 and CDR2 are SGHTA and FQGNSA. CDR3 length equals 14 residues. Trimming removed 3 bases from V and 1 base from J, with 9 bases in between. The chain's CDR3 is CASSFIRGNTEAFF. CDR3 nucleotides: TGTGCCAGCAGCTTTATACGGGGGAACACTGAAGCTTTCTTT.

The J gene is TRBJ2-7, the V gene TRBV7-9; 11 nucleotides align to TRBD1. J was trimmed by 5 bases and V by 7 bases; bases with no gene match: 7. The germline gives CDR1 SEHNR, CDR2 FQNEAQ (reference sequence). The CDR3 runs 14 residues. The DNA for the CDR3 is TGTGCCAGCAAACCCGGACAGGGGGCTAACGAGCAGTACTTC. Amino acids: CASKPGQGANEQYF. The variable domain in full, completed from reference TRBV7-9 and TRBJ2-7, reads DTGVSQNPRHKITKRGQNVTFRCDPISEHNRLYWYRQTLGQGPEFLTYFQNEAQLEKSRLLSDRFSAERPKGSFSTLEIQRTEQGDSAMYLCASKPGQGANEQYFGPGTRLTVT.

This clone turned up a few times. CDR3 region: CASTFGGNTEAFF. Here the CDR3 DNA reads TGTGCCAGCACTTTCGGCGGAAACACTGAAGCTTTCTTT. The chain has TRBV13 and TRBJ1-1; no firm D call. This CDR3 comprises 13 residues. Germline V gene sequence: CDR1 PRHDT, CDR2 FYEKMQ (reference sequence). V was cut by 7 bases and J by 2 bases, with 11 bases left in between.